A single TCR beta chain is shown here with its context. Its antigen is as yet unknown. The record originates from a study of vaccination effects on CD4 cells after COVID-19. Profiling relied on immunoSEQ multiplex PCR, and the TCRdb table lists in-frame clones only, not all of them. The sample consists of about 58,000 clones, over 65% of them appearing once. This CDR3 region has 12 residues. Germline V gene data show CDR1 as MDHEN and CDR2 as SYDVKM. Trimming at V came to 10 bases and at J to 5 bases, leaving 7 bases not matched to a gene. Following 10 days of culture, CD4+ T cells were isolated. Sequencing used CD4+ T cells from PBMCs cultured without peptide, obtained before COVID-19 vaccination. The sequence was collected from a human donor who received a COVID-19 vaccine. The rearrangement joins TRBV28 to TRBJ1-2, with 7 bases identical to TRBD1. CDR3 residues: CATAIQGYGYTF. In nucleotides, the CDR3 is TGTGCCACCGCAATACAGGGGTATGGCTACACCTTC.